These 30 T cell receptor beta chains came from one sample sequenced in a study of blood T cell repertoires in COVID-19. Data came from immunoSEQ multiplex PCR; TCRdb stores just in-frame clones and leaves some out. The repertoire holds tens of thousands of clones, with 86% as singletons. Sequenced input: peripheral blood. The receptors originated from an elderly man with COVID-19, enrolled during active disease.

This sequence joins TRBV6-5 and TRBJ2-1; 12 positions agree with TRBD2. The junction had 6 bases not matched to a gene; V was cut back by 2 bases and J by 10 bases. This CDR3 is 15 amino acids long. Germline V gives CDR1 MNHEY, CDR2 SVGAGI. The CDR3 DNA is TGTGCCAGCAGTTACCGGACTAGCGGGGAGGGGGAGCAGTTCTTC. Protein sequence: CASSYRTSGEGEQFF.

The gene calls are TRBV6-2 or TRBV6-3 and TRBJ2-3, with 10 bases aligning to TRBD2. J was trimmed by 1 base and V by 2 bases; bases with no gene match: 9. Germline assignment: CDR1 MNHEY and CDR2 SVGEGT. The CDR3 spans 18 residues. CDR3 DNA sequence: TGTGCCAGCAGTTACGAGCGGGGGGGCCATCATGGCACAGATACGCAGTATTTT. Translating it yields CASSYERGGHHGTDTQYF.

A single count supports this clone. The V and J genes are TRBV6-1 and TRBJ1-1; D gene uncertain. In germline, CDR1 is MNHNS, CDR2 SASEGT. Trimming pared 2 bases from V and 9 bases from J, leaving 10 bases between. The CDR3 runs 12 residues. The CDR3 DNA is TGTGCCAGCAGTGAACAGGAACAGCAAGCTTTCTTT. It translates to CASSEQEQQAFF.

The chain recombines TRBV5-1 with TRBJ1-1, with 8 nucleotides matching TRBD1. This CDR3 comprises 15 residues. Germline V lookup: CDR1 SGHRS, CDR2 YFSETQ. Trimming cost V 4 bases and J 1 base; bases outside gene matches: 6. As DNA, the CDR3 is TGCGCCAGCAGCCCCTTGACAGGGGCGAACACTGAAGCTTTCTTT. Encoded protein: CASSPLTGANTEAFF.

V is TRBV5-1 and J is TRBJ1-3, with 7 bases aligning to TRBD1. Germline CDR1 is SGHRS and CDR2 is YFSETQ. Losses at the gene ends were 4 bases for V and 4 bases for J; bases not matched to a gene: 5. The CDR3 is made up of 14 amino acids. The CDR3 DNA reads as TGCGCCAGCAGCCCCGGGACAGAGGGAAACACCATATATTTT. It translates to CASSPGTEGNTIYF. Complete variable domain (other parts from reference TRBV5-1 and TRBJ1-3): KAGVTQTPRYLIKTRGQQVTLSCSPISGHRSVSWYQQTPGQGLQFLFEYFSETQRNKGNFPGRFSGRQFSNSRSEMNVSTLELGDSALYLCASSPGTEGNTIYFGEGSWLTVV.

This clone has a single count. The V and J genes are TRBV12-3 or TRBV12-4 and TRBJ2-1, with a weak D call TRBD1 (6 bases). The CDR3 is 13 amino acids. V was clipped by 6 bases and J by 6 bases, with 12 bases between them. CDR3 loop: CASRLQGLNEQFF. The CDR3 nucleotides are TGTGCCAGCAGGTTACAGGGCCTCAATGAGCAGTTCTTC.

The chain couples TRBV29-1 to TRBJ1-5; D ambiguous. The V end was cut by 4 bases, the J end by 1 base, with 5 bases between. CDR1 and CDR2 (germline): SQVTM, ANQGSEA. The CDR3 spans 12 residues. The CDR3 sequence is CSVGTSNQPQHF. The CDR3 DNA reads as TGCAGCGTTGGTACAAGCAATCAGCCCCAGCATTTT.

V is TRBV5-6 and J is TRBJ1-2, with D maybe TRBD1 (6 bases). Germline-derived CDR1 and CDR2 are SGHDT and YYEEEE. The length of the CDR3 is 12 residues. Trimming shortened V by 0 bases and J by 6 bases, and 6 bases separated the two germline ends. This chain's CDR3 is CASSLDRDGYTF. The CDR3 coding sequence is TGTGCCAGCAGCTTGGACAGGGATGGCTACACCTTC.

The V and J genes are TRBV6-4 and TRBJ2-3; 7 bases line up with TRBD2. The CDR3 is made up of 13 amino acids. The germline CDR1 and CDR2 sequences are MRHNA and SNTAGT. Trimming at V came to 6 bases and at J to 4 bases, leaving 4 bases not matched to a gene. The CDR3 nucleotides read TGTGCCAGCAGCCGGGACTACTCAGATACGCAGTATTTT. Its translation: CASSRDYSDTQYF.

This chain uses TRBV4-2 with TRBJ2-2; maybe TRBD2 (6 bases). The CDR3 is 13 amino acids. CDR1 LGHNA and CDR2 YNFKEQ come from the germline V gene. Between the trimmed V and J ends, which lost 1 base and 7 bases, there was a span of 7 bases. The CDR3 DNA sequence: TGTGCCAGCAGCCAAGCTAGCGTCGGGGAGCTGTTTTTT. It specifies CASSQASVGELFF.

The chain has TRBV11-2 and TRBJ1-1, with D perhaps matching TRBD1 (6 bases). Germline V CDR1 and CDR2: SGHAT, FQNNGV. This CDR3 is 16 amino acids long. Trimming took 4 bases from V and 6 from J, leaving 21 bases between them. CDR3 in DNA: TGTGCCAGCAGCTCCAGGGGAGGGGGTGAGTGGGCTGAAGCTTTCTTT. It yields the protein CASSSRGGGEWAEAFF.

The rearrangement joins TRBV9 to TRBJ2-5; TRBD2 agrees at 9 bases. V lost 4 bases and J lost 0; bases outside the gene matches: 7. This CDR3 is built from 16 residues. Germline CDR1 SGDLS, CDR2 YYNGEE. The CDR3 nucleotides are TGTGCCAGCAGCTCAGCCGGGACTAGCAACCAAGAGACCCAGTACTTC. It codes for CASSSAGTSNQETQYF.

This clone showed up just once. This rearrangement joins TRBV28 to TRBJ1-2, with D maybe TRBD1 (5 bases). The V end was cut by 9 bases, the J end by 5 bases, with 13 bases between. Germline V gives CDR1 MDHEN, CDR2 SYDVKM. The CDR3 sequence is 12 residues long. The CDR3 region is CASTDRIYGYTF. The CDR3 nucleotides read TGTGCCAGTACCGACAGAATTTATGGCTACACCTTC.

V usage is TRBV7-9 and J usage is TRBJ2-7; no reliable D call. Germline assignment: CDR1 SEHNR and CDR2 FQNEAQ (reference sequence). The CDR3 covers 13 residues. V shed 1 base and J shed 3 bases, with 7 bases lying between them. DNA for the CDR3: TGTGCCAGCAGCTTAGACACCAACTACGAGCAGTACTTC. Translated: CASSLDTNYEQYF.

This sequence joins TRBV6-2 or TRBV6-3 and TRBJ2-7, with 7 bases aligning to TRBD1. The J segment lost 3 bases and the V segment lost 6 bases, leaving 5 bases of the junction unmatched. The germline V gene has CDR1 MNHEY and CDR2 SVGEGT. This CDR3 comprises 13 residues. CDR3 coding DNA: TGTGCCAGCAGCCGGGACAGAAACTACGAGCAGTACTTC. This encodes CASSRDRNYEQYF.

This sequence joins TRBV10-3 and TRBJ1-3, with D perhaps TRBD1 (6 bases). Germline CDR1 reads ENHRY; CDR2 reads SYGVKD. CDR3 length equals 15 residues. V shed 3 bases and J shed 4 bases, with 13 bases lying between them. The CDR3, as DNA: TGTGCCATCAGTGACCCGGGGACATCGGGAAACACCATATATTTT. It translates to CAISDPGTSGNTIYF.

V gene TRBV5-5 combines with J gene TRBJ1-1; D unresolved. Per the germline V gene, CDR1 is SGHKS and CDR2 is YYEKEE (reference sequence). V was pared by 3 bases and J by 5 bases, with 14 bases between. The CDR3 is made up of 14 amino acids. CDR3: CASSSRDLRTEAFF. CDR3 DNA sequence: TGTGCCAGCAGCTCGAGGGATTTGAGGACTGAAGCTTTCTTT.

This clone has a single count. The rearrangement links TRBV27 to TRBJ2-2, with TRBD2 as a possible D gene (6 bases). V shed 6 bases and J shed 5 bases, with 16 bases lying between them. This CDR3 is built from 15 residues. CDR1 and CDR2 from the germline V gene are MNHEY and SMNVEV (reference sequence). The CDR3 region has the DNA TGTGCCAGCAGACCTAGCGCGGGTCCTACCGGGGAGCTGTTTTTT. This sequence encodes CASRPSAGPTGELFF.

The chain joins TRBV3-1 (or the pseudogene TRBV3-2) to TRBJ1-1; 10 bases match TRBD1. V shed 3 bases, J shed 0 bases, and the junction held 16 bases outside the gene matches. The CDR3 totals 20 residues. CDR1 and CDR2 (germline): LGHDT, YNNKEL (reference sequence). CDR3 sequence: CASSQNRPGQGWGLNTEAFF. The CDR3 bases are TGTGCCAGCAGCCAGAACAGACCGGGACAGGGGTGGGGATTGAACACTGAAGCTTTCTTT.

This chain links TRBV3-1 (or the pseudogene TRBV3-2) with TRBJ2-2; D gene ambiguous. This CDR3 comprises 15 residues. CDR1 is LGHDT, CDR2 YNNKEL, per germline (reference sequence). The germline V and J ends were trimmed by 1 base and 3 bases, with 9 bases remaining between them. The CDR3 protein is CASSQGPTDTGELFF. For the CDR3, the DNA is TGTGCCAGCAGCCAAGGCCCCACAGACACCGGGGAGCTGTTTTTT.

The chain carries TRBV28 and TRBJ2-3, with 7 nucleotides matching TRBD1. Trimming cost V 7 bases and J 2 bases; bases outside gene matches: 6. The CDR3 totals 14 residues. CDR1 is MDHEN and CDR2 is SYDVKM in the germline V gene. The CDR3 nucleotides are TGTGCCAGCACCAAGACAGGGATCACAGATACGCAGTATTTT. It codes for CASTKTGITDTQYF.

The chain employs TRBV5-1 and TRBJ2-7, with TRBD2 as a possible D gene (6 bases). V lost 4 bases, J lost 7 bases, and 15 bases lay in between. The CDR3 spans 13 residues. Per the germline V gene, CDR1 is SGHRS and CDR2 is YFSETQ. The DNA for the CDR3 is TGCGCCAGCAGCCTGGGACCTCGGGAGGAGCAGTACTTC. This gives the protein CASSLGPREEQYF. The entire variable domain, with the rest obtained from reference TRBV5-1 and TRBJ2-7, is as follows: KAGVTQTPRYLIKTRGQQVTLSCSPISGHRSVSWYQQTPGQGLQFLFEYFSETQRNKGNFPGRFSGRQFSNSRSEMNVSTLELGDSALYLCASSLGPREEQYFGPGTRLTVT.

The chain employs TRBV6-5 and TRBJ1-5; possible D gene TRBD1, 5 bases. CDR1 is MNHEY, CDR2 SVGAGI, per germline. The CDR3 spans 15 residues. V lost 2 bases and J lost 1, with 9 bases in between. Here the CDR3 DNA reads TGTGCCAGCAGTTACCGGGAGGGGAGCAATCAGCCCCAGCATTTT. Amino acid sequence: CASSYREGSNQPQHF.

The chain joins TRBV11-1 to TRBJ2-7; D is undetermined. The germline gives CDR1 SGHAT, CDR2 FQDESV (reference sequence). V lost 0 bases and J lost 7, with 13 bases in between. The CDR3 totals 14 residues. The CDR3 loop is CASSLAEASEEQYF. CDR3 nucleotides: TGTGCCAGCAGCTTAGCAGAGGCCTCTGAAGAGCAGTACTTC.

The chain is built from TRBV9 and TRBJ2-5; D ambiguous. Germline V gene data show CDR1 as SGDLS and CDR2 as YYNGEE. V lost 0 bases to trimming and J lost 1 base, with 4 bases between them. The CDR3 totals 13 residues. The CDR3 spells CASSVGPQETQYF. Here the CDR3 DNA reads TGTGCCAGCAGCGTAGGGCCCCAAGAGACCCAGTACTTC.

The table lists this clone with a count of one. The rearrangement uses TRBV6-5 and TRBJ1-5; tentative D call: TRBD1 (6 bases). Trimming removed 6 bases from V and 4 bases from J, with 13 bases in between. The CDR3 is made up of 14 amino acids. Germline CDR1 MNHEY, CDR2 SVGAGI. CDR3 DNA sequence: TGTGCCAGCAGACCCGGGACATCGAATCAGCCCCAGCATTTT. It codes for CASRPGTSNQPQHF.

In this sample, this clone turned up a few times. The chain has TRBV28 and TRBJ1-2; a weak D match, TRBD1 (6 bases). The CDR3 sequence is 13 residues long. Germline lookup yields CDR1 MDHEN and CDR2 SYDVKM. V gave up 5 bases and J gave up 0 bases, with 7 bases separating them. CDR3 sequence: CASSRTANYGYTF. CDR3 DNA sequence: TGTGCCAGCAGTCGGACAGCTAACTATGGCTACACCTTC.

In regard to this clone: The sample has other DNA sequences that encode this CDR3 too. The genes are TRBV12-3 or TRBV12-4 and TRBJ1-1; no clear D gene. The length of the CDR3 is 13 residues. V lost 3 bases, J lost 1 base, and 6 bases lay in between. DNA of the CDR3: TGTGCCAGCAGTTTCGCGGAGAACACTGAAGCTTTCTTT. This translates into CASSFAENTEAFF.

The chain uses TRBV18 and TRBJ1-6; D perhaps matches TRBD1 (6 bases). CDR3 length equals 17 residues. Trimming stripped 2 bases from V and 6 bases from J, with 17 bases between. The germline V gene encodes CDR1 KGHSH and CDR2 LQKENI. CDR3 in amino acids: CASSPFSGGNANSPLHF. The CDR3 DNA reads TGTGCCAGCTCACCATTCTCGGGGGGCAATGCTAATTCACCCCTCCACTTT.

This clone was seen only once. The chain combines TRBV3-1 (or the pseudogene TRBV3-2) with TRBJ1-5, with D possibly being TRBD1 (5 bases). The CDR3 consists of 15 residues. Trimming left V 4 bases short and J 6 bases short, with 16 bases between. Germline CDR1 and CDR2: LGHDT and YNNKEL (reference sequence). This CDR3 reads CASSPSDSKSQPQHF. The CDR3 DNA reads as TGTGCCAGCAGCCCCAGCGACAGTAAAAGTCAGCCCCAGCATTTT.